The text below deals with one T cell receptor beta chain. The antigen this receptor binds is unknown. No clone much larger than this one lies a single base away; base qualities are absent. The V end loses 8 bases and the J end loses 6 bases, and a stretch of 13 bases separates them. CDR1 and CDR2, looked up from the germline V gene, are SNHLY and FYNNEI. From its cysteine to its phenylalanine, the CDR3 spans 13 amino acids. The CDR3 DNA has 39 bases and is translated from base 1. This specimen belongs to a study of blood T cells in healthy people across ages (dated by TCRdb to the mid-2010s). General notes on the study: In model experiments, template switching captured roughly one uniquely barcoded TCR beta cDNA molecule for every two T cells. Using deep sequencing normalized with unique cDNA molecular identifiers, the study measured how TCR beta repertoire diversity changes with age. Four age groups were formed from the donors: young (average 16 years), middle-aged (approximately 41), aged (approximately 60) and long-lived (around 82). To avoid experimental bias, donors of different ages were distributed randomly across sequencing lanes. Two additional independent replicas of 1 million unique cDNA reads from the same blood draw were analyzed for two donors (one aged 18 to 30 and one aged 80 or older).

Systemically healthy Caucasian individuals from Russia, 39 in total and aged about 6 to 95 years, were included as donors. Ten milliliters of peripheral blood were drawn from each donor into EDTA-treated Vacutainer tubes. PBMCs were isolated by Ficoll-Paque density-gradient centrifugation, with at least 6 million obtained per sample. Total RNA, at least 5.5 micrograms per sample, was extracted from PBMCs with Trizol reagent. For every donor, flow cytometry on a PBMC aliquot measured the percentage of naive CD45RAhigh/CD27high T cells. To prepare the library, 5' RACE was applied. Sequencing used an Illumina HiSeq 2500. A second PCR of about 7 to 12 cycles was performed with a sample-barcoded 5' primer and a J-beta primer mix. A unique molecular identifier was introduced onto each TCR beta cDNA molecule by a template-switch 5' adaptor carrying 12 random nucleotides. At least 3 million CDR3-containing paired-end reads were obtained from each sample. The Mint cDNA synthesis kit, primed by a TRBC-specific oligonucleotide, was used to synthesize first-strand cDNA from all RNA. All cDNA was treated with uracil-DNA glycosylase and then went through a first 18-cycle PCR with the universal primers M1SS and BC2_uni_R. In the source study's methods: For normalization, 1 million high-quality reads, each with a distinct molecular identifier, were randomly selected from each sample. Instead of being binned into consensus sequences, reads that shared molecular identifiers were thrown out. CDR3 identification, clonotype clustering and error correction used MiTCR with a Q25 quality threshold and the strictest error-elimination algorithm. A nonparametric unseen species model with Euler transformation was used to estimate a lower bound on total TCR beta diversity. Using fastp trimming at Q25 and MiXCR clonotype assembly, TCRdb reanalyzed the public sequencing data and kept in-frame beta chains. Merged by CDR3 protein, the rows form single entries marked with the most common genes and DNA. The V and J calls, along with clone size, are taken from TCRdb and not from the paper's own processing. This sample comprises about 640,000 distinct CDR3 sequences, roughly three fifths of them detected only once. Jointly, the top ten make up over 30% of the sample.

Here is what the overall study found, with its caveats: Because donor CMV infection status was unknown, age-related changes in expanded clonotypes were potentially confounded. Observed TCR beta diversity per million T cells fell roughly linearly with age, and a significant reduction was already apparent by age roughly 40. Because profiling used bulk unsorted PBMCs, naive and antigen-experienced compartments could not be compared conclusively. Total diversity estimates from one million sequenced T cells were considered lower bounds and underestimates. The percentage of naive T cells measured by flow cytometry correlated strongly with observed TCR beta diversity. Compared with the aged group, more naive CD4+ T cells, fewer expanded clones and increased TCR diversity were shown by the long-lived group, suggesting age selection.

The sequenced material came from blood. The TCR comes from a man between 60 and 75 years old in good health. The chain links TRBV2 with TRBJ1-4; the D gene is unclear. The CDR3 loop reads CASGVEGYEKLFF. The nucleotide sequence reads TGTGCCAGCGGTGTCGAGGGTTATGAAAAACTGTTTTTT.